The 5 T cell receptor beta chains below all came from one sample that was sequenced in a study of blood T cell repertoires in COVID-19. Data came from immunoSEQ multiplex PCR; TCRdb stores just in-frame clones and leaves some out. The sample contains fewer than 250,000 clones, roughly four fifths of which appear only once. Sequenced material: peripheral blood. These receptors were taken from a woman aged 40 to 49 with acute or convalescent COVID-19.

The rearrangement joins TRBV5-1 to TRBJ2-1; perhaps TRBD2 as D (5 bases). V was shortened by 0 bases and J by 7 bases, with 11 bases between the two germline ends. This CDR3 has 14 residues. The germline CDR1 and CDR2 sequences are SGHRS and YFSETQ. The CDR3 here is CASSLGGGENEQFF. The CDR3 coding sequence is TGCGCCAGCAGCTTGGGAGGAGGCGAAAATGAGCAGTTCTTC.

As for this clone: The junction departs from the called germline gene at one end, perhaps through a read error. The chain carries TRBV20-1 and TRBJ1-2; TRBD1 might be the D (5 bases). The CDR3 is made up of 11 amino acids. From germline, CDR1 is DFQATT and CDR2 SNEGSKA (reference sequence). CDR3 in amino acids: CSAGANTPSFF. Here the CDR3 DNA reads TGCAGTGCTGGGGCCAACACCCCTTCTTTTTTT.

V and J are TRBV24-1 and TRBJ1-4, with TRBD1 identical over 9 bases. The CDR3 spans 16 residues. V dropped 2 bases and J dropped 5; count of bases not matched to a gene: 5. Germline V CDR1 and CDR2: KGHDR, SFDVKD. CDR3 nucleotide sequence: TGTGCCACCAGTGATTCCGGGACAGGGTTCAATGAAAAACTGTTTTTT. Translation: CATSDSGTGFNEKLFF.

The chain joins TRBV5-1 to TRBJ2-6; 15 bases line up with TRBD2. In germline, CDR1 is SGHRS, CDR2 YFSETQ. The CDR3 contains 20 residues. Trimming cost V 4 bases and J 0 bases; bases outside gene matches: 8. As DNA, the CDR3 is TGCGCCAGCAGCCTGGGACTAGCGGGAGGTATCCTCTCTGGGGCCAACGTCCTGACTTTC. This encodes CASSLGLAGGILSGANVLTF.

In the case of this clone: In the same sample, other DNA sequences code for this CDR3. V is TRBV3-1 (or the pseudogene TRBV3-2) and J is TRBJ2-7; 10 bases match TRBD1. Per the germline V gene, CDR1 is LGHDT and CDR2 is YNNKEL (reference sequence). This CDR3 comprises 15 residues. J lost 2 bases, V lost 2 bases, and 3 bases had no gene match. CDR3 DNA: TGTGCCAGCAGCCAACGGACAGGGGGGCCCTACGAGCAGTACTTC. This encodes CASSQRTGGPYEQYF.